The 28 T cell receptor beta chains in this list originate from one sample, sequenced in a study of blood T cell repertoires in COVID-19. Sequencing was performed with immunoSEQ multiplex PCR; in TCRdb, only in-frame clones are kept and a portion is missing. Of about 290,000 clones listed, about 89% are singletons. Material: PBMCs or T cells enriched from blood (not recorded which). The receptor set was obtained from a woman between 40 and 50 years old who had recovered from COVID-19.

The chain carries TRBV27 and TRBJ1-5, with D possibly matching TRBD1 (6 bases). Germline values: CDR1 MNHEY, CDR2 SMNVEV (reference sequence). V gave up 5 bases and J gave up 2 bases, with 19 bases separating them. The CDR3 runs 17 residues. DNA of the CDR3: TGTGCCAGCAGTAGCGAGTTGGGGGGGCGCGGCAATCAGCCCCAGCATTTT. Translation gives CASSSELGGRGNQPQHF.

In nucleotides, the CDR3 is TGTGCCTGGAGTATTGCGGGCGCCCAAGAGACCCAGTACTTC. Its translation is CAWSIAGAQETQYF. The V and J genes are TRBV30 and TRBJ2-5; a weak D match, TRBD2 (5 bases). The germline gives CDR1 GTSNPN, CDR2 SVGIG (reference sequence). The CDR3 has 14 amino acids. V lost 2 bases, J lost 1 base, and 11 bases lay in between.

The V call is TRBV5-4, the J call TRBJ1-1; TRBD1 aligns across 7 bases. From germline, CDR1 is SGHNT and CDR2 YYREEE (reference sequence). There are 14 residues in the CDR3. Germline trimming cut 5 bases from V and 1 base from J; bases unmatched to any gene: 5. CDR3 amino acids: CASSPDRANTEAFF. The CDR3 DNA sequence: TGTGCCAGCAGTCCAGACAGGGCGAACACTGAAGCTTTCTTT.

The gene calls are TRBV4-3 and TRBJ2-7, with D possibly TRBD1 on 5 matching bases. The CDR3 is made up of 17 amino acids. Deletions cut 0 bases from V and 0 bases from J, with 15 bases between. Germline assignment: CDR1 LGHNA and CDR2 YSLEER. Here the CDR3 reads CASSQDSTGPSSYEQYF. The DNA of the CDR3 is TGCGCCAGCAGCCAAGATAGTACAGGCCCATCCTCCTACGAGCAGTACTTC.

The chain is built from TRBV30 and TRBJ1-5; 8 bases are a match to TRBD1. CDR1 and CDR2 (germline): GTSNPN, SVGIG (reference sequence). Trimming cost V 2 bases and J 2 bases; bases outside gene matches: 5. This CDR3 has 15 amino acids. CDR3 nucleotide sequence: TGTGCCTGGAGTCAGGGGGCAGCTGGCAATCAGCCCCAGCATTTT. It codes for CAWSQGAAGNQPQHF.

The chain has TRBV19 and TRBJ2-1, with 8 bases matching TRBD2. This CDR3 region has 13 residues. With 6 bases clipped from V and 5 bases from J, the junction kept 3 bases outside the gene matches. CDR1 is LNHDA, CDR2 SQIVND, per germline (reference sequence). The CDR3 sequence: CASRSGRNNEQFF. DNA of the CDR3: TGTGCCAGTAGAAGCGGGAGAAACAATGAGCAGTTCTTC. Using reference TRBV19 and TRBJ2-1 for the parts outside the CDR3, the full variable domain is DGGITQSPKYLFRKEGQNVTLSCEQNLNHDAMYWYRQDPGQGLRLIYYSQIVNDFQKGDIAEGYSVSREKKESFPLTVTSAQKNPTAFYLCASRSGRNNEQFFGPGTRLTVL.

Only one count was recorded for this clone. The junction and the germline gene differ at one end; a read error may be behind it. CDR3 sequence: CASSLALYNEQFF. The CDR3 DNA sequence: TGTGCTAGCAGCTTAGCACTTTACAATGAGCAGTTCTTC. The chain carries TRBV7-7 and TRBJ2-1; D is undetermined. The CDR3 spans 13 residues. Looked up from germline, CDR1 is SSHAT and CDR2 is FNYEAQ (reference sequence).

In regard to this clone: The junction departs from the called germline gene at one end, perhaps through a read error. The V and J genes are TRBV6-2 or TRBV6-3 and TRBJ1-5; no firm D call. CDR1 and CDR2 from the germline V gene are MNHEY and SVGEGT. The length of the CDR3 is 15 residues. The CDR3, as DNA: TGTGCCAGCAGTTATGTTCGAGGTAGCTATCAGCCCCAGCATTTT. Its translation is CASSYVRGSYQPQHF.

This CDR3 is CASGQAQNQPQHF. For the CDR3, the DNA is TGTGCTAGTGGCCAGGCCCAAAATCAGCCCCAGCATTTT. The V call is TRBV12-5, the J call TRBJ1-5; D call uncertain. CDR1 is LGHNT, CDR2 FRNRAP, per germline. This CDR3 spans 13 amino acids. V was shortened by 6 bases and J by 4 bases, with 10 bases between the two germline ends. Drawing the rest from reference TRBV12-5 and TRBJ1-5, the complete variable domain is DARVTQTPRHKVTEMGQEVTMRCQPILGHNTVFWYRQTMMQGLELLAYFRNRAPLDDSGMPKDRFSAEMPDATLATLKIQPSEPRDSAVYFCASGQAQNQPQHFGDGTRLSIL.

This sequence joins TRBV5-1 and TRBJ2-7; the match to TRBD2 covers 7 bases. The CDR3 loop spans 18 amino acids. V shed 2 bases, J shed 3 bases, and the junction held 17 bases outside the gene matches. In germline, CDR1 is SGHRS, CDR2 YFSETQ. The CDR3 DNA sequence: TGCGCCAGCAGCTTCTTATCTCCACAAGCGGGACCTATCTACGAGCAGTACTTC. This codes for CASSFLSPQAGPIYEQYF.

This clone was seen many times. This chain links TRBV7-2 with TRBJ1-2; 7 bases are shared with TRBD1. J gave up 3 bases and V 5 bases, and 3 bases lay outside the gene matches. The CDR3 is 13 amino acids. Germline V gene lookup returns CDR1 SGHTA and CDR2 FQGNSA. This chain's CDR3 is CASSADRDYGYTF. DNA for the CDR3: TGTGCCAGCAGCGCCGACAGGGACTATGGCTACACCTTC. The full variable domain, in which reference TRBV7-2 and TRBJ1-2 provide the parts outside the CDR3, is GAGVSQSPSNKVTEKGKDVELRCDPISGHTALYWYRQSLGQGLEFLIYFQGNSAPDKSGLPSDRFSAERTGGSVSTLTIQRTQQEDSAVYLCASSADRDYGYTFGSGTRLTVV.

The chain employs TRBV19 and TRBJ1-2, with 9 bases aligning to TRBD1. Trimming removed 4 bases from V and 5 bases from J; junction bases left unmatched: 8. The germline CDR1 and CDR2 sequences are LNHDA and SQIVND (reference sequence). This CDR3 is built from 15 residues. The CDR3 here is CASSTLRGQGYGYTF. Written as DNA, the CDR3 is TGTGCCAGTAGTACCCTCCGGGGACAGGGTTATGGCTACACCTTC. The whole variable domain, remainder taken from reference TRBV19 and TRBJ1-2, is DGGITQSPKYLFRKEGQNVTLSCEQNLNHDAMYWYRQDPGQGLRLIYYSQIVNDFQKGDIAEGYSVSREKKESFPLTVTSAQKNPTAFYLCASSTLRGQGYGYTFGSGTRLTVV.

The CDR3: CASSGTGAGGNTIYF. The DNA for the CDR3 is TGTGCCAGCAGTGGGACAGGGGCGGGTGGAAACACCATATATTTT. This sequence joins TRBV25-1 and TRBJ1-3; 9 bases align to TRBD1. The V segment lost 4 bases and the J segment 3 bases; nucleotides outside the gene matches: 4. Per the germline V gene, CDR1 is MGHDK and CDR2 is SYGVNS. This CDR3 contains 15 residues. Variable domain in full (rest from reference TRBV25-1 and TRBJ1-3): EADIYQTPRYLVIGTGKKITLECSQTMGHDKMYWYQQDPGMELHLIHYSYGVNSTEKGDLSSESTVSRIRTEHFPLTLESARPSHTSQYLCASSGTGAGGNTIYFGEGSWLTVV.

The chain couples TRBV6-5 to TRBJ1-6, with 8 positions matching TRBD1. The trim removed 3 bases at V and 7 bases at J, leaving 2 bases unmatched. This CDR3 has 14 residues. Germline loops: CDR1 MNHEY, CDR2 SVGAGI. In DNA form, the CDR3 reads TGTGCCAGCAGTTATACAGGGGGAAATTCACCCCTCCACTTT. Translating gives CASSYTGGNSPLHF.

The gene calls are TRBV11-2 and TRBJ2-5; no reliable D call. In germline, CDR1 is SGHAT, CDR2 FQNNGV. V lost 1 base and J lost 1, with 4 bases in between. The CDR3 is 13 residues long. This CDR3 is CASSLGAQETQYF. The CDR3 region has the DNA TGTGCCAGCAGCTTAGGGGCCCAAGAGACCCAGTACTTC.

This chain links TRBV6-5 with TRBJ2-7; 8 bases are a match to TRBD2. V lost 3 bases to trimming and J lost 5 bases; unmatched junction nucleotides: 12. The CDR3 is made up of 16 amino acids. The germline V gene has CDR1 MNHEY and CDR2 SVGAGI. The chain's CDR3 is CASSYTLTGGPDEQYF. CDR3 sequence (DNA): TGTGCCAGCAGTTATACTTTAACGGGGGGGCCCGACGAGCAGTACTTC.

This sequence joins TRBV4-1 and TRBJ1-5, with D possibly being TRBD1 (5 bases). Between the trimmed V and J ends, which lost 7 bases and 6 bases, there was a span of 19 bases. The CDR3 contains 15 residues. Germline lookup yields CDR1 MGHRA and CDR2 YSYEKL. CDR3 region: CASTPSGGSGQPQHF. In nucleotides, the CDR3 is TGCGCCAGCACCCCCTCGGGGGGTTCGGGTCAGCCCCAGCATTTT.

V is TRBV7-8 and J is TRBJ1-5; D remains ambiguous. Germline CDR1 is SGHVS and CDR2 is FQNEAQ. CDR3 length equals 15 residues. V shed 0 bases and J shed 1 base, with 7 bases lying between them. In DNA form, the CDR3 reads TGTGCCAGCAGCTTAGCGCACACAAGCAATCAGCCCCAGCATTTT. Protein product: CASSLAHTSNQPQHF. Full variable domain (rest looked up from reference TRBV7-8 and TRBJ1-5): GAGVSQSPRYKVAKRGQDVALRCDPISGHVSLFWYQQALGQGPEFLTYFQNEAQLDKSGLPSDRFFAERPEGSVSTLKIQRTQQEDSAVYLCASSLAHTSNQPQHFGDGTRLSIL.

The chain combines TRBV28 with TRBJ1-6; 9 nucleotides line up with TRBD1. Germline CDR1 is MDHEN and CDR2 is SYDVKM. The V and J ends lost 4 bases and 8 bases, in that order; junction bases with no gene match: 6. The CDR3 runs to 15 residues. CDR3 residues: CASSSQGAGDSPLHF. In DNA, the CDR3 is TGTGCCAGCAGTTCACAGGGGGCTGGGGATTCACCCCTCCACTTT.

This chain uses TRBV7-2 with TRBJ1-2; TRBD1 matches 10 bases. The CDR3 totals 17 residues. With 0 bases clipped from V and 8 bases from J, the junction kept 12 bases outside the gene matches. Germline V gives CDR1 SGHTA, CDR2 FQGNSA. The CDR3 DNA reads TGTGCCAGCAGCTTAGCCCAGACAGGGGGCGGAATACGGGGCTACACCTTC. Translating gives CASSLAQTGGGIRGYTF.

The chain carries TRBV30 and TRBJ1-1; D gene uncertain. The CDR3 sequence is 14 residues long. Germline values: CDR1 GTSNPN, CDR2 SVGIG (reference sequence). Trimming cost V 3 bases and J 0 bases, with 11 bases left between them. Written as DNA, the CDR3 is TGTGCCTGGAGCCGGGGTGAAATGAACACTGAAGCTTTCTTT. Protein product: CAWSRGEMNTEAFF. Drawing the rest from reference TRBV30 and TRBJ1-1, the complete variable domain is SQTIHQWPATLVQPVGSPLSLECTVEGTSNPNLYWYRQAAGRGLQLLFYSVGIGQISSEVPQNLSASRPQDRQFILSSKKLLLSDSGFYLCAWSRGEMNTEAFFGQGTRLTVV.

As concerns this clone: A clone one base away is much larger, so this may be a read error. Other nucleotide sequences in the sample specify the same CDR3. This sequence joins TRBV6-5 and TRBJ1-1, with a weak D call TRBD1 (5 bases). Trimming cost V 0 bases and J 5 bases, with 10 bases left between them. The CDR3 is 14 residues long. Germline V gene data show CDR1 as MNHEY and CDR2 as SVGAGI. As DNA, the CDR3 is TGTGCCAGCAGTTACTCGGCAGGGCGGACTGAAGCTTTCTTT. Translated: CASSYSAGRTEAFF.

V usage is TRBV9 and J usage is TRBJ1-2; the D is unclear. The CDR3 has 14 residues. V was trimmed by 3 bases and J by 4 bases, leaving 13 bases between them. The germline V gene has CDR1 SGDLS and CDR2 YYNGEE. CDR3 nucleotide sequence: TGTGCCAGCAGCGAGAGTTCCCGCACCTATGGCTACACCTTC. Translating gives CASSESSRTYGYTF.

The rearrangement joins TRBV21-1 to TRBJ2-2; whether TRBD2, the table's D call, matches the DNA was not checked. TRBV21-1 is given as a pseudogene. This CDR3 spans 15 amino acids. The CDR3 spells CARCSGRRGTGELFF. The CDR3 region has the DNA TGTGCCAGGTGTAGCGGGAGAAGGGGAACCGGGGAGCTGTTTTTT.

The CDR3 nucleotides read TGTGCCAGCAGTACTCCACCGGGACAGGGGGCGTCCAGCTACACCTTC. It is translated as CASSTPPGQGASSYTF. The chain recombines TRBV28 with TRBJ1-2, with 12 bases that match TRBD1. The CDR3 is made up of 16 amino acids. Germline V lookup: CDR1 MDHEN, CDR2 SYDVKM. The trim removed 5 bases at V and 9 bases at J, leaving 13 bases unmatched.

The chain has TRBV7-2 and TRBJ2-3; TRBD1 might be the D (6 bases). Trimming pared 1 base from V and 0 bases from J, leaving 11 bases between. The germline gives CDR1 SGHTA, CDR2 FQGNSA. The CDR3 runs 16 residues. CDR3 DNA sequence: TGTGCCAGCAGCTTAGGGACAGAGTCAAGCACAGATACGCAGTATTTT. This translates into CASSLGTESSTDTQYF. Full variable domain (remainder filled in from reference TRBV7-2 and TRBJ2-3): GAGVSQSPSNKVTEKGKDVELRCDPISGHTALYWYRQSLGQGLEFLIYFQGNSAPDKSGLPSDRFSAERTGGSVSTLTIQRTQQEDSAVYLCASSLGTESSTDTQYFGPGTRLTVL.

The chain joins TRBV7-9 to TRBJ2-5; 8 nucleotides agree with TRBD1. J was trimmed by 4 bases and V by 2 bases; bases with no gene match: 6. This CDR3 comprises 15 residues. Germline assignment: CDR1 SEHNR and CDR2 FQNEAQ (reference sequence). The CDR3 is CASSLQPGGVETQYF. Written as DNA, the CDR3 is TGTGCCAGCAGCTTACAGCCAGGGGGCGTAGAGACCCAGTACTTC. The variable domain in full, completed from reference TRBV7-9 and TRBJ2-5, reads DTGVSQNPRHKITKRGQNVTFRCDPISEHNRLYWYRQTLGQGPEFLTYFQNEAQLEKSRLLSDRFSAERPKGSFSTLEIQRTEQGDSAMYLCASSLQPGGVETQYFGPGTRLLVL.

The chain uses TRBV5-1 and TRBJ2-3; TRBD1 matches 11 bases. Trimming cost V 2 bases and J 4 bases; bases outside gene matches: 3. Germline CDR1 reads SGHRS; CDR2 reads YFSETQ. This CDR3 has 15 residues. CDR3 nucleotide sequence: TGCGCCAGCAGCTTCGGACAGGGGGCCGCAGATACGCAGTATTTT. Amino acid sequence: CASSFGQGAADTQYF.